The present T cell receptor beta chain was sequenced within a study of CD8+ T cells in alopecia areata. Concerning this clone itself: Its antigen is currently unknown.

As the sequencing template, cDNA was produced by extracting RNA and reverse transcribing it. Some clones are missing from TCRdb's copy, which holds only in-frame ones; the method was immunoSEQ multiplex PCR. The repertoire holds about 200,000 clones, with roughly 50% as singletons. Treatment in this sample: oral pan-JAK inhibitor, 5-10 mg twice daily. Using a FACSAria, the CD4+ and CD8+ T cells were sorted from the PBMCs. The V end was cut by 9 bases, the J end by 5 bases, with 7 bases between. CDR1 is LNHNV and CDR2 is YYDKDF in the germline V gene (reference sequence). This CDR3 comprises 11 residues. Broader study findings: Affected lesional scalp, above all in alopecia totalis/universalis, was more clonal than normal scalp.

V gene TRBV15 combines with J gene TRBJ2-2; D not resolved. This TCR was recovered from a human donor with alopecia areata. The sample consisted of CD4+ T cells sorted from blood, taken at week 24, from a patient treated with tofacitinib. CDR3: CATGLTGELFF. The CDR3 DNA sequence: TGTGCCACTGGTTTGACCGGGGAGCTGTTTTTT.